The rows below give T cell receptor beta chains drawn from one sample of a study of identical twins. One entry per CDR3 protein results from TCRdb running MiXCR on the 5' RACE reads. Counted here are some 1,600,000 distinct CDR3 sequences, under 35% occurring once; the ten biggest clones make up about 0.27%. The source material was cord blood. The receptors were gathered from a newborn girl in good health. The CDR3 runs from the conserved cysteine through the conserved F or W. The D gene is left open where the match is weak. The listing skips clone size in some rows; elsewhere it reads once, few, many or a size class.

TRBJ2-7	TRBV29-1	-	-	TGCAGCGTTGAGTCTCCGGGGCCCTCCTACAATGAGCAGTACTTC	CSVESPGPSYNEQYF
TRBJ1-6	TRBV7-2	-	-	TGTGCCAGCAGCTTAGTAGTTGAAGGGTCTCCCCTCCACTTT	CASSLVVEGSPLHF
TRBJ1-1	TRBV7-6	-	-	TGTGCCAGCAGCTTATTGGAACGGAGGAGAACTGAAGCTTTCTTT	CASSLLERRRTEAFF
TRBJ2-7	TRBV16	few	TRBD2	TGTGCCAGCAGCCGGCAACCGGGACTAGGCTTTTACGAGCAGTACTTC	CASSRQPGLGFYEQYF
TRBJ2-1	TRBV7-2	few	TRBD1	TGTGCCAGCAGCTTAGCGACAGGGTTTGTCAATGAGCAGTTCTTC	CASSLATGFVNEQFF
TRBJ2-1	TRBV10-3	-	-	TGTGCCATCAGTGAGAGAGGGTACAATGAGCAGTTCTTC	CAISERGYNEQFF
TRBJ2-1	TRBV29-1	many	TRBD1	TGCAGCGTTGATAGGGACAGGGGGTCCTACAATGAGCAGTTCTTC	CSVDRDRGSYNEQFF
TRBJ1-4	TRBV25-1	-	-	TGTGCCAGCAGTGAATGGGGACGGCCTAATGAAAAACTGTTTTTT	CASSEWGRPNEKLFF
TRBJ2-2	TRBV6-2/TRBV6-3	-	-	TGTGCCAGCAGTTACTCGGGCGGGACGGGGGAGCTGTTTTTT	CASSYSGGTGELFF
TRBJ1-1	TRBV27	-	-	TGTGCCAGCAGTTTTGGGAGGGTCGCTGAAGCTTTCTTT	CASSFGRVAEAFF
TRBJ2-7	TRBV29-1	-	-	TGCAGCGTTGAAGATAACGGACACCCTTCCTACGAGCAGTACTTC	CSVEDNGHPSYEQYF
TRBJ2-5	TRBV9	-	-	TGTGCCAGCAGCGTAGCCCCTCGAGAGTGGGAGACCCAGTACTTC	CASSVAPREWETQYF
TRBJ2-3	TRBV3-1	few	TRBD2	TGTGCCAGCAGCCAAAGACTAGCGGGAGTTAGCACAGATACGCAGTATTTT	CASSQRLAGVSTDTQYF
TRBJ2-5	TRBV20-1	-	TRBD1	TGCAGTGCTCTACAACTATTGACAGGGGCGGCCCAAGAGACCCAGTACTTC	CSALQLLTGAAQETQYF
TRBJ2-7	TRBV13	many	TRBD1	TGTGCCAGCAGCTCTACAGGGGTTACCTACGAGCAGTACTTC	CASSSTGVTYEQYF
TRBJ2-1	TRBV27	-	-	TGTGCCAGCAGTTTATCTACTAGATTCGAGACCCAGTTCTTC	CASSLSTRFETQFF
TRBJ2-5	TRBV20-1	-	TRBD2	TGCAGTGCTAGGAAACTAGCGGGAGGACAAGAGACCCAGTACTTC	CSARKLAGGQETQYF
TRBJ2-7	TRBV7-2	few	TRBD2	TGTGCCAGCAGCTTAGTCCTAGCGGGGCTGAACTACGAGCAGTACTTC	CASSLVLAGLNYEQYF